Following are 14 T cell receptor beta chains from one sample sequenced in a study of cytomegalovirus exposure and HLA in healthy donors. The PCR had 60 Vbeta and 13 Jbeta primers. Assay used: immunoSEQ multiplex PCR; TCRdb lists only in-frame clones, some missing. Of some 120,000 clones in the sample, about three quarters were seen once. The sample was PBMCs. The receptors stem from a woman in her forties in good health and CMV-seronegative.

The rearrangement links TRBV13 to TRBJ2-5; D gene ambiguous. The CDR3 totals 11 residues. Trimming left V 3 bases short and J 8 bases short, with 7 bases between. CDR1 and CDR2 from the germline V gene are PRHDT and FYEKMQ (reference sequence). The CDR3 DNA reads as TGTGCCAGCAGCTTTAGTAACACCCAGTACTTC. It translates to CASSFSNTQYF.

The chain combines TRBV9 with TRBJ2-5; 14 bases map to TRBD2. The CDR3 extends over 15 amino acids. V was clipped by 4 bases and J by 6 bases; unmatched bases: 5. Germline V CDR1 and CDR2: SGDLS, YYNGEE. CDR3 sequence (DNA): TGTGCCAGCAGCCCTGGGACTAGCGGGAGACAGACCCAGTACTTC. Translating gives CASSPGTSGRQTQYF.

As DNA, the CDR3 is TGCGCCAGCAGCCAAGTACAGGGTTCTGGAAACACCATATATTTT. Its protein product is CASSQVQGSGNTIYF. The rearrangement links TRBV4-1 to TRBJ1-3, with D perhaps matching TRBD1 (6 bases). CDR3 length: 15 residues. Germline CDR1 is MGHRA and CDR2 is YSYEKL. V dropped 1 base and J dropped 1 base, with 8 bases sitting between them.

The CDR3 DNA reads as TGTGCCAGCAGTCCGCGGGGGAGCTCCTACGAGCAGTACTTC. Protein product: CASSPRGSSYEQYF. The genes are TRBV28 and TRBJ2-7; 7 nucleotides agree with TRBD2. V was pared by 5 bases and J by 0 bases, with 4 bases of the junction left unmatched. The CDR3 has 14 amino acids. Germline CDR1 and CDR2: MDHEN and SYDVKM.

This chain joins TRBV27 and TRBJ2-5; the D gene is possibly TRBD2 (7 bases). The CDR3 spans 14 residues. V was clipped by 3 bases and J by 5 bases, with 13 bases between them. Per germline, CDR1 MNHEY and CDR2 SMNVEV (reference sequence). DNA for the CDR3: TGTGCCAGCAGTTTCTCGGGGGGCGTCGAGACCCAGTACTTC. This sequence encodes CASSFSGGVETQYF.

The V call is TRBV5-1, the J call TRBJ2-3; 9 bases are a match to TRBD2. V shed 1 base, J shed 2 bases, and the junction held 14 bases outside the gene matches. In germline, CDR1 is SGHRS, CDR2 YFSETQ. This CDR3 is 19 amino acids long. The CDR3 DNA follows: TGCGCCAGCAGCTTGAGCCTAGCGGGAAGGGGGACAGTCACAGATACGCAGTATTTT. This gives the protein CASSLSLAGRGTVTDTQYF. Full variable domain (remainder filled in from reference TRBV5-1 and TRBJ2-3): KAGVTQTPRYLIKTRGQQVTLSCSPISGHRSVSWYQQTPGQGLQFLFEYFSETQRNKGNFPGRFSGRQFSNSRSEMNVSTLELGDSALYLCASSLSLAGRGTVTDTQYFGPGTRLTVL.

In this sample, this clone turned up a few times. DNA of the CDR3: TGTGCCAGCAGCGAGGGACAGGGGGAGTATGGCTACACCTTC. It encodes CASSEGQGEYGYTF. This chain uses TRBV9 with TRBJ1-2; the match to TRBD1 covers 11 bases. Germline V gene lookup returns CDR1 SGDLS and CDR2 YYNGEE. Trimming cost V 3 bases and J 5 bases; bases outside gene matches: 3. This CDR3 is built from 14 residues.

J is TRBJ2-4 and V is TRBV7-8; a possible D gene is TRBD1 (5 bases). The CDR3 covers 16 residues. CDR1 is SGHVS and CDR2 is FQNEAQ in the germline V gene. V gave up 5 bases and J gave up 2 bases, with 16 bases separating them. The DNA of the CDR3 is TGTGCCAGCAGCCAACGGAAAGGGGCCTCCAAAAACATTCAGTACTTC. Protein: CASSQRKGASKNIQYF.

The rearrangement links TRBV7-6 to TRBJ1-1; 9 nucleotides match TRBD1. V trimming: 4 bases; J trimming: 8 bases; junction bases outside the gene matches: 11. The CDR3 spans 15 residues. Germline assignment: CDR1 SGHVS and CDR2 FNYEAQ. The CDR3 DNA is TGTGCCAGCAGCTCCAAGGGACAGGGTGTAGTCGAAGCTTTCTTT. Its protein product is CASSSKGQGVVEAFF.

The genes are TRBV6-6 and TRBJ1-5; TRBD1 aligns across 8 bases. Trimming cost V 5 bases and J 5 bases; bases outside gene matches: 5. The CDR3 is 14 residues long. Looked up from germline, CDR1 is MNHNY and CDR2 is SVGAGI (reference sequence). The CDR3 region has the DNA TGTGCCAGCAGTCAAGGACAGGGCTATCAGCCCCAGCATTTT. This codes for CASSQGQGYQPQHF.

V and J are TRBV4-1 and TRBJ1-5; D is unresolved. The CDR3 length is 15 residues. The germline CDR1 and CDR2 sequences are MGHRA and YSYEKL. V was shortened by 1 base and J by 1 base, with 8 bases between the two germline ends. This chain's CDR3 is CASSQVTESNQPQHF. The CDR3 DNA follows: TGCGCCAGCAGCCAAGTTACAGAGAGCAATCAGCCCCAGCATTTT.

This clone was recorded only once. CDR3 region: CASSKTDSLNEKLFF. The DNA of the CDR3 is TGTGCCAGCAGCAAAACCGACAGCTTAAATGAAAAACTGTTTTTT. The chain joins TRBV21-1 to TRBJ1-4; TRBD1, as called in the table, went unchecked against the DNA. TRBV21-1 is termed a pseudogene. There are 15 residues in the CDR3.

This clone was seen a single time. This chain uses TRBV11-2 with TRBJ2-1; 10 nucleotides agree with TRBD1. The CDR3 is 11 amino acids. Germline V gives CDR1 SGHAT, CDR2 FQNNGV. The V segment lost 9 bases and the J segment 14 bases; nucleotides outside the gene matches: 7. The CDR3 bases are TGTGCCAGTCTCTCGGGACAGGGGAAGTTCTTC. Its protein product is CASLSGQGKFF.

V and J are TRBV7-2 and TRBJ2-3; 10 bases line up with TRBD2. Per germline, CDR1 SGHTA and CDR2 FQGNSA. The CDR3 sequence is 16 residues long. V shed 3 bases, J shed 4 bases, and the junction held 7 bases outside the gene matches. The CDR3 DNA reads as TGTGCCAGCAGCTTTCGGAGCGGGAGGGCCGCAGATACGCAGTATTTT. Protein: CASSFRSGRAADTQYF.